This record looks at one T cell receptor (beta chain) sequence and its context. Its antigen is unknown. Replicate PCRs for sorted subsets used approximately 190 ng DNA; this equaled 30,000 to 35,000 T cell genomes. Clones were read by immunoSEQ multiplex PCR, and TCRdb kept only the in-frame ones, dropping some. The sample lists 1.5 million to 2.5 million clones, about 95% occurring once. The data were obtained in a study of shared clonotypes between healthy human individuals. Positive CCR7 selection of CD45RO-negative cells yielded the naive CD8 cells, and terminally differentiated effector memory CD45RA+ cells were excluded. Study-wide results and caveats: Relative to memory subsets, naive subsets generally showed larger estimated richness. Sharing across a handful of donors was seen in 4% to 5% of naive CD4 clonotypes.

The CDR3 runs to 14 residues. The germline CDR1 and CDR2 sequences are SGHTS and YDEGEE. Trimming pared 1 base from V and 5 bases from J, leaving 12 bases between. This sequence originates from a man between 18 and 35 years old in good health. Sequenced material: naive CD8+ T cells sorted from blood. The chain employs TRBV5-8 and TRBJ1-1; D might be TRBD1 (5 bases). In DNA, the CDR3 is TGTGCCAGCAGCTTGCGGGGCGCATGGACTGAAGCTTTCTTT. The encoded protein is CASSLRGAWTEAFF.